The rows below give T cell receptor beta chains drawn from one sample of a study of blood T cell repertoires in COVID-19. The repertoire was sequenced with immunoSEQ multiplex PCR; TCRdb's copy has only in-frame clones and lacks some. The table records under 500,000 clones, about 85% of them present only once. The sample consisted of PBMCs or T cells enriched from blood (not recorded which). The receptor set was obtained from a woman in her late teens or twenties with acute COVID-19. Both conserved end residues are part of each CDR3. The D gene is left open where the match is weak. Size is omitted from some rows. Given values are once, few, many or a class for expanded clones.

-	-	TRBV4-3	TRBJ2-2	TGCGCCAGCAGCCAAAGGGGATGGGGCACCGGGGAGCTGTTTTTT	CASSQRGWGTGELFF
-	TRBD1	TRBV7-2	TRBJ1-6	TGTGCCAGCAGCTTAGTACAGGGGGATTCACCCCTCCACTTT	CASSLVQGDSPLHF
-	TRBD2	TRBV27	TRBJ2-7	TGTGCCAGCAGTAGTAGCGGGAGGGGCGAGCAGTACTTC	CASSSSGRGEQYF
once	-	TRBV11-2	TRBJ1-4	TGTGCCAGCAGCTTAGATGTAATTCGGGGTGAAAAACTGTTTTTT	CASSLDVIRGEKLFF
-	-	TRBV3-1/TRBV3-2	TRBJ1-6	TGTGCCAGCAGCCAAGGATCTGGGAGAAATTCACCCCTCCACTTT	CASSQGSGRNSPLHF
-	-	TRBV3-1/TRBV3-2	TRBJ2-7	TGTGCCAGCAGCCAAGATAGGGGCGGCTCCTACGAGCAGTACTTC	CASSQDRGGSYEQYF
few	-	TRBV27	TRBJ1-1	TGTGCCAGCAGTATCACCGGGGGTGCCACTGAAGCTTTCTTT	CASSITGGATEAFF
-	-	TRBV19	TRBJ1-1	TGTGCCACCACAGAAGCCATGAACACTGAAGCTTTCTTT	CATTEAMNTEAFF
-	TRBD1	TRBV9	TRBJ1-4	TGTGCCAGCAGCGTAGAGGACAGGGGAGCTAATGAAAAACTGTTTTTT	CASSVEDRGANEKLFF
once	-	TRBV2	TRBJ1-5	TGTGCCAGCAGTGAAGGCCGGGTCAATCAGCCCCAGCATTTT	CASSEGRVNQPQHF
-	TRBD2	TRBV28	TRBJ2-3	TGTGCCAGCCTCAATCGACTAGCTTTATGGGGCACAGATACGCAGTATTTT	CASLNRLALWGTDTQYF
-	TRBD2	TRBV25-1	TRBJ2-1	TGTGCCAGCAGTGAACCGACTAGCGGGGACAATGAGCAGTTCTTC	CASSEPTSGDNEQFF
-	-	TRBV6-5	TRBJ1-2	TGTGCCAGCAGGCCGGGACACAACTATGGCTACACCTTC	CASRPGHNYGYTF
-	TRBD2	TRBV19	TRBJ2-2	TGTGCCAGTAGTTCTAGCGGGAACACCGGGGAGCTGTTTTTT	CASSSSGNTGELFF
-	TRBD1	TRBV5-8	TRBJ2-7	TGTGCCAGCAGCTTGTGGCCGGGACAGGGTATCTACGAGCAGTACTTC	CASSLWPGQGIYEQYF
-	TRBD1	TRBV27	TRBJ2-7	TGTGCCAGCAGTTTATCGTGGGACAGTAAACGCTACGAGCAGTACTTC	CASSLSWDSKRYEQYF
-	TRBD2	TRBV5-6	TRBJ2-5	TGTGCCAGCAGCTTGAAACCCAGCGGGAGTCAAGAGACCCAGTACTTC	CASSLKPSGSQETQYF
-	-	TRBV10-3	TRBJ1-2	TGTGCCATCAGTGCTCCAGGGGACTATGGCTACACCTTC	CAISAPGDYGYTF
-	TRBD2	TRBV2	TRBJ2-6	TGTGCCAGCAGTGATGGGGGAGCGGGGAACTCTGGGGCCAACGTCCTGACTTTC	CASSDGGAGNSGANVLTF
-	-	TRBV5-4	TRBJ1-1	TGTGCCAGCAGCTGGCTACGAGGGAACACTGAAGCTTTCTTT	CASSWLRGNTEAFF
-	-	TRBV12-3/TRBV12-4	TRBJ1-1	TGTGCCAGCAGCATCCTAAAGAACACTGAAGCTTTCTTT	CASSILKNTEAFF
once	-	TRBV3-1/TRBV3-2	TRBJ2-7	TGTGCCAGCAGCTCTGGACTGAAGAACTACGAGCAGTACTTC	CASSSGLKNYEQYF
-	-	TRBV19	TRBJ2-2	TGTGCCAGTAGTACAGGGTCAAGGGAGCTGTTTTTT	CASSTGSRELFF
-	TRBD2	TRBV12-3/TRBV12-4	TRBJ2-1	TGTGCCAGCAGGGATCCGGCGGGACTAGGACAGTTCTTC	CASRDPAGLGQFF
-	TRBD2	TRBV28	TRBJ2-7	TGTGCCAGCAGGACTAGCGGGGCCTACGAGCAGTACTTC	CASRTSGAYEQYF
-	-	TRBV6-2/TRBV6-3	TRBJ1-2	TGTGCCAGCAGTTTGGCCTATGGCTACACCTTC	CASSLAYGYTF
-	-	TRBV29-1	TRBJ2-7	TGCAGCGTTGAGACTTCATCTTACGAGCAGTACTTC	CSVETSSYEQYF
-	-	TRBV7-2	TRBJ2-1	TGTGCCAGCAGCTTAGCCGGGAGTGTTAATGAGCAGTTCTTC	CASSLAGSVNEQFF
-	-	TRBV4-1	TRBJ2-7	TGCGCCAGCAGTCGAACGCAGACGTCTAGCTCCTACGAGCAGTACTTC	CASSRTQTSSSYEQYF
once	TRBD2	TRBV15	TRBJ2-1	TGTGCCACCAGCAGGGGACTAGCGGGACCGCAATATGAGCAGTTCTTC	CATSRGLAGPQYEQFF
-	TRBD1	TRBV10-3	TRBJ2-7	TGTGCCATCAGCTACGACAGGGGCGAGCAGTACTTC	CAISYDRGEQYF
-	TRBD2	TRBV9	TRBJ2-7	TGTGCCAGCAGCTCCCCCACCACAACTAGCGGGACTAGCTACGAGCAGTACTTC	CASSSPTTTSGTSYEQYF
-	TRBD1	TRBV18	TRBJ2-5	TGTGCCAGCTCTGGCTCGGGACAGCAAGAGACCCAGTACTTC	CASSGSGQQETQYF
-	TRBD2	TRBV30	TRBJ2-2	TGTGCCTCAAGAGGGACTAGCGGGACCGGGGAGCTGTTTTTT	CASRGTSGTGELFF
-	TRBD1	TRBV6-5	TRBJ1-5	TGTGCCAGCAGTACAGGACAGGGGATTCAGCCCCAGCATTTT	CASSTGQGIQPQHF
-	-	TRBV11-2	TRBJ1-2	TGTGCCAGCAGCCCTGGGGAGGGAGGGCCCTATGGCTACACCTTC	CASSPGEGGPYGYTF
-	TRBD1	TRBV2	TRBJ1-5	TGTGCCAGCAGTCGGGACAGGGGCACGAATCAGCCCCAGCATTTT	CASSRDRGTNQPQHF
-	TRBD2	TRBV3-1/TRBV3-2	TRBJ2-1	TGTGCCAGCAGCCCCTCCCTAGCGGACCTCCAGCAGTTCTTC	CASSPSLADLQQFF
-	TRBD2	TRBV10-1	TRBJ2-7	TGCGCCAGCAGTGGTTCGGAGCGGGGGGGCCCTTTGGGAGACGAGCAGTACTTC	CASSGSERGGPLGDEQYF
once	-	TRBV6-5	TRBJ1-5	TGTGCCAGCGGGAGTTGGCAGCCCCAGCATTTT	CASGSWQPQHF
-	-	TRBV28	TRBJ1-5	TGTGCCAGCAGCCTACTAGTTGGCAATCAGCCCCAGCATTTT	CASSLLVGNQPQHF
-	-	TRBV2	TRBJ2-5	TGTGCCATTCTGGGGACAGACACGATGGGGGGTCGAGAGACCCAGTACTTC	CAILGTDTMGGRETQYF
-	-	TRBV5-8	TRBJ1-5	TGTGCCAGCAGCTTGGTCTACCTCGGTCCCCAGCATTTT	CASSLVYLGPQHF
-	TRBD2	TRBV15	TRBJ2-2	TGTGCCACCAGCAGAGACAGCGGGAGGCCTCCCGGGGAGCTGTTTTTT	CATSRDSGRPPGELFF
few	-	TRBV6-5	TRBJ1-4	TGTGCCAGCAGTAGCGGACGGAATGAAAAACTGTTTTTT	CASSSGRNEKLFF
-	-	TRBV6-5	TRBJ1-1	TGTGCCAGCAGTTATTCGGCGGCCCCTGAAGCTTTCTTT	CASSYSAAPEAFF
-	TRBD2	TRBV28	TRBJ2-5	TGTGCCAGCAGGCCTTTTGGTGGTTCGACTAGCGGAAGTATGTACCAAGAGACCCAGTACTTC	CASRPFGGSTSGSMYQETQYF
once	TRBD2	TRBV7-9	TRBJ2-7	TGTGCCAGCAGCTTTGGTTCTAGCGGGAGTTCTTCTCGCGAGCAGTACTTC	CASSFGSSGSSSREQYF
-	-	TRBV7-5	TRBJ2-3	TGTGTCAGAAGCTTATGGTTACTGGGGCGGGGAGGCACAGATACGCAGTATTTT	CVRSLWLLGRGGTDTQYF